The rows below give T cell receptor beta chains drawn from one sample of a study of blood T cell repertoires in COVID-19. The method was immunoSEQ multiplex PCR; TCRdb's version includes in-frame clones alone and lacks a portion of them. The sample carries around 140,000 clones, around 89% recorded once. The specimen was peripheral blood. Source of these receptors: a man between 65 and 85 years old with active COVID-19. CDR3s include the opening cysteine and the closing phenylalanine or tryptophan. The D gene is left open where the match is weak. Not every row has a clone size; where given, it reads once, few, many or a size class.

clone_size	v_call	d_call	j_call	cdr3_nt	cdr3_aa
.	TRBV3-1/TRBV3-2	.	TRBJ1-5	TGTGCCAGCAGCCAAGATCGAGGGAGCAATCAGCCCCAGCATTTT	CASSQDRGSNQPQHF
.	TRBV6-5	.	TRBJ2-6	TGTGCCAGCCGCCGGGAGGGGGCCGGGGCCAACGTCCTGACTTTC	CASRREGAGANVLTF
.	TRBV14	.	TRBJ1-6	TGTGCCAGCAGCCAAGCAGCGGGGGGTAGTTCACCCCTCCACTTT	CASSQAAGGSSPLHF
.	TRBV6-6	TRBD1	TRBJ1-3	TGTGCCAGCATCCGGGACAGCGGAAACACCATATATTTT	CASIRDSGNTIYF
.	TRBV11-3	.	TRBJ2-5	TGTGCCAGCAGCTTACACAGACAAGAGACCCAGTACTTC	CASSLHRQETQYF
.	TRBV30	TRBD2	TRBJ2-3	TGTGCCTGGAGTGTACTCGCTAGCGGGAGTACAGATACGCAGTATTTT	CAWSVLASGSTDTQYF
.	TRBV27	TRBD1	TRBJ1-1	TGTGCCAGCAAAGGGACAGGGGACACTGAAGCTTTCTTT	CASKGTGDTEAFF
.	TRBV10-3	TRBD1	TRBJ1-1	TGTGCCATCAGTTCCGCAGGGGGCACTGAAGCTTTCTTT	CAISSAGGTEAFF
.	TRBV27	TRBD2	TRBJ2-3	TGTGCCAGCTGTGGGACTAGCGGGAGGAACCGCGGGGATACGCAGTATTTT	CASCGTSGRNRGDTQYF
.	TRBV18	.	TRBJ2-5	TGTGCCAGCTCACCGCAGGGAAGAGAGACCCAGTACTTC	CASSPQGRETQYF
.	TRBV6-1	.	TRBJ1-2	TGTGCCAGCAGTGAAGTCAACCGCGGGGGCTACACCTTC	CASSEVNRGGYTF
once	TRBV9	TRBD1	TRBJ2-7	TGTGCCAGCAGCGTAGGGTCCCGGGACAGGGAGGGCGAGCAGTACTTC	CASSVGSRDREGEQYF
.	TRBV18	.	TRBJ2-7	TGTGCCAGCTCACCACTACAGGGTTTACCCTACGAGCAGTACTTC	CASSPLQGLPYEQYF
once	TRBV7-2	TRBD1	TRBJ1-3	TGTGCCAGCAGCCCGGGGACAGGACCCCTCTCTGGAAACACCATATATTTT	CASSPGTGPLSGNTIYF
.	TRBV19	.	TRBJ1-1	TGTGCCAGTAGTGCCCCGCCCCTGAGCACTGAAGCTTTCTTT	CASSAPPLSTEAFF
once	TRBV28	.	TRBJ2-7	TGTGCCAGCAGGACCCCAAGGGGGGGGCGGAACTACGAGCAGTACTTC	CASRTPRGGRNYEQYF
.	TRBV25-1	TRBD2	TRBJ2-2	TGTGCCAGCAGTCCCGGACTAGCGGGAGGTCCGGGGGAGCTGTTTTTT	CASSPGLAGGPGELFF
.	TRBV5-4	TRBD1	TRBJ2-7	TGTGCCAGCAGCTCGGACCTGGGGACAGCCTACGAGCAGTACTTC	CASSSDLGTAYEQYF
.	TRBV11-3	.	TRBJ2-2	TGTGCCAGCAGCCAGAGGACAGACACCGGGGAGCTGTTTTTT	CASSQRTDTGELFF
.	TRBV19	.	TRBJ2-7	TGTGCCAGTAGTATACGGAGGGGTACTAGCTACGAGCAGTACTTC	CASSIRRGTSYEQYF
.	TRBV11-2	.	TRBJ2-4	TGTGCCAGCAGCTCTCGACTAGCCAAAAACATTCAGTACTTC	CASSSRLAKNIQYF
.	TRBV28	.	TRBJ2-7	TGTTCATCCTACGAGCAGTACTTC	CSSYEQYF
.	TRBV19	.	TRBJ2-2	TGTGCCAGTAGTATAGATAGGAGGGAAACCGGGGAGCTGTTTTTT	CASSIDRRETGELFF
.	TRBV4-1	.	TRBJ2-3	TGCGCCAGCAGCCTAACAGGGATTAGCACAGATACGCAGTATTTT	CASSLTGISTDTQYF
few	TRBV28	TRBD1	TRBJ1-5	TGTGCCAGCATGGGACAGGGGGCTGGGGGCAATCAGCCCCAGCATTTT	CASMGQGAGGNQPQHF
.	TRBV24-1	.	TRBJ2-6	TGTGCCACCAGTGATTCTACCAGGGCCTCCTCTGGGGCCAACGTCCTGACTTTC	CATSDSTRASSGANVLTF
once	TRBV7-3	.	TRBJ2-3	TGTGCCAGCAGCTTGTTGGAGGGAGCTAGCACAGATACGCAGTATTTT	CASSLLEGASTDTQYF
.	TRBV7-2	TRBD2	TRBJ2-3	TGTGCCAGCAGCGGACAGCTAGCGGGCGCCGGGGATACGCAGTATTTT	CASSGQLAGAGDTQYF
.	TRBV28	.	TRBJ2-5	TGTGCCAGCAGCATACGCGGGGAAGAGACCCAGTACTTC	CASSIRGEETQYF